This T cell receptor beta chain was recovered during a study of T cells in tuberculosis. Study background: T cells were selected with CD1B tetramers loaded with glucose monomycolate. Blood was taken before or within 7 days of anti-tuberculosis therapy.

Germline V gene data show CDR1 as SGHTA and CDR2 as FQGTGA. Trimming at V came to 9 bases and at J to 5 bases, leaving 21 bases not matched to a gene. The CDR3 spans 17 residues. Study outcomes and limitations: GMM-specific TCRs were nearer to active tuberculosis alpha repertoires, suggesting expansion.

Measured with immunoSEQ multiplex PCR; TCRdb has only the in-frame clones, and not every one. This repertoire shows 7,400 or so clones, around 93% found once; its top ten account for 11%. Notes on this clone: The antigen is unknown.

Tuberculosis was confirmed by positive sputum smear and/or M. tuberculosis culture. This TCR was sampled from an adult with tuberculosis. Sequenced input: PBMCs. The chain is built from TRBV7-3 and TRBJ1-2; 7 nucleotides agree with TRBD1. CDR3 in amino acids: CARSKSPPRGERYGYTF. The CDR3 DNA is TGTGCCAGGTCCAAGAGCCCGCCCAGGGGGGAAAGGTATGGCTACACCTTC.